The rows below give T cell receptor beta chains drawn from one sample of a study of early T cells in non-severe SARS-CoV-2 infection. TCRdb ran MiXCR on the 5' RACE reads and lists one entry per CDR3 protein. The data show tens of thousands of distinct CDR3 sequences, with approximately 5.2% seen just once and roughly 3.6% held by the top ten. The sequenced material came from whole blood. The receptors shown here come from an adult who was a healthcare worker with PCR-confirmed SARS-CoV-2 infection or an uninfected control (not recorded which). The CDR3 runs from the conserved cysteine through the conserved F or W. The D gene is left open where the match is weak. Size values are once, few and many counts, or a class for expanded clones, and some rows have none.

j_call	d_call	v_call	clone_size	cdr3_length	cdr3_aa	cdr3_nt
TRBJ2-3	TRBD2	TRBV20-1	NA	16	CSARDRASGTADTQYF	TGCAGTGCTAGAGATCGGGCTAGCGGGACGGCAGATACGCAGTATTTT
TRBJ2-3	NA	TRBV29-1	many	13	CSVEPVSTDTQYF	TGCAGCGTTGAACCGGTTAGCACAGATACGCAGTATTTT
TRBJ2-1	TRBD2	TRBV5-1	many	17	CASSLIGLAGGPAEQFF	TGCGCCAGCAGCCTTATTGGACTAGCGGGAGGGCCGGCGGAGCAGTTCTTC
TRBJ2-7	TRBD2	TRBV9	many	15	CASSPGVAGVSEQYF	TGTGCCAGCAGCCCCGGGGTAGCGGGAGTCTCCGAGCAGTACTTC
TRBJ1-1	NA	TRBV28	NA	16	CASSSPGASPNTEVFF	TGTGCCAGCAGTTCGCCCGGGGCCAGCCCGAACACTGAAGTTTTCTTT
TRBJ2-7	NA	TRBV28	many	12	CASSLRGYEQYF	TGTGCCAGCAGTTTGCGGGGATACGAGCAGTACTTC
TRBJ1-5	NA	TRBV24-1	many	12	CATSDQGTPQHF	TGTGCCACCAGTGACCAGGGTACGCCCCAGCATTTT
TRBJ2-7	NA	TRBV28	many	10	CASSDYEQYF	TGTGCCAGCAGTGATTACGAGCAGTACTTC
TRBJ2-4	NA	TRBV7-2	NA	14	CASSLPQGKNIQYF	TGTGCCAGCAGCTTACCCCAGGGGAAAAACATTCAGTACTTC
TRBJ1-1	NA	TRBV27	many	16	CASSLSAETLNTEAFF	TGTGCCAGCAGTTTATCCGCGGAGACATTGAACACTGAAGCTTTCTTT
TRBJ2-4	NA	TRBV4-3	many	19	CASSQHPGQADLAGSIQYF	TGCGCCAGCAGCCAGCACCCCGGTCAGGCTGACCTAGCAGGCTCCATTCAGTACTTC
TRBJ1-1	TRBD1	TRBV10-3	few	13	CAIRGDSNTEVFF	TGTGCCATCAGGGGGGACAGTAACACTGAAGTTTTCTTT
TRBJ2-7	TRBD1	TRBV29-1	many	14	CSVGRDRGSHEQYF	TGCAGCGTGGGCCGGGACAGGGGGTCCCACGAGCAGTACTTC
TRBJ1-2	TRBD1	TRBV5-1	many	15	CASSLGQGAYYGYTF	TGCGCCAGCAGCTTGGGACAGGGGGCTTACTATGGCTACACCTTC
TRBJ2-7	NA	TRBV4-3	many	16	CASSQDLSGETDEQYF	TGCGCCAGCAGCCAAGATCTGTCAGGGGAGACTGACGAGCAGTACTTC
TRBJ2-5	NA	TRBV20-1	few	11	CSAREVETQYF	TGCAGTGCTAGAGAGGTGGAGACCCAGTACTTC
TRBJ2-3	TRBD2	TRBV5-1	many	19	CASSLRGLAGPGQGDTQYF	TGCGCCAGCAGCTTAAGGGGACTAGCGGGCCCGGGGCAAGGAGATACGCAGTATTTT
TRBJ2-3	TRBD2	TRBV28	many	19	CASSGLWTSGGSRTDTKYF	TGTGCCAGCAGCGGTCTCTGGACTAGCGGGGGATCCCGTACAGATACGAAGTATTTT
TRBJ1-1	NA	TRBV18	few	14	CASSPRGLNTEAFF	TGTGCCAGCTCACCGAGGGGCTTGAACACTGAAGCTTTCTTT
TRBJ1-5	NA	TRBV12-3/TRBV12-4	few	14	CASRGPGDGQPQHF	TGTGCCAGCAGGGGACCAGGGGATGGCCAGCCCCAGCATTTT
TRBJ2-7	TRBD2	TRBV5-4	many	14	CASSLKLAGEEQYF	TGTGCCAGCAGCTTAAAACTAGCGGGAGAGGAGCAGTACTTC
TRBJ2-3	NA	TRBV5-5	many	14	CASSPRGGEDTQYF	TGTGCCAGCAGCCCCCGAGGGGGGGAAGATACGCAGTATTTT
TRBJ1-3	NA	TRBV28	many	15	CASSPSGAFGNTIYF	TGTGCCAGCAGCCCTTCAGGGGCGTTTGGAAACACCATATATTTT
TRBJ1-5	NA	TRBV3-1	many	16	CASSQAPGTGNQPQHF	TGTGCCAGCAGCCAAGCCCCAGGGACGGGGAATCAGCCCCAGCATTTT
TRBJ2-6	NA	TRBV28	few	19	CASAEGAANFASGANVLTF	TGTGCCAGCGCGGAGGGGGCCGCGAACTTCGCCTCTGGGGCCAACGTCCTGACTTTC
TRBJ1-3	NA	TRBV10-3	NA	17	CAISLADSSSSGNTIYF	TGTGCCATCAGTCTTGCTGACAGTTCATCCTCTGGAAACACCATATATTTT
TRBJ2-1	TRBD1	TRBV27	many	16	CASSSPTGGLGNEQFF	TGTGCCAGCAGCTCCCCGACAGGGGGCCTTGGCAATGAGCAGTTCTTC
TRBJ2-7	TRBD2	TRBV5-4	few	15	CASSLDSGRGYEQYF	TGTGCCAGCAGCTTGGATAGCGGGAGGGGGTACGAGCAGTACTTC
TRBJ2-1	NA	TRBV7-9	few	12	CATTVGANEQFF	TGTGCCACCACAGTGGGGGCCAATGAGCAGTTCTTC
TRBJ2-7	TRBD2	TRBV20-1	many	16	CSASGLAGTSSYEQYF	TGCAGTGCTAGCGGACTAGCGGGGACAAGCTCCTACGAGCAGTACTTC
TRBJ2-3	TRBD2	TRBV4-3	many	15	CASSQGGTSLDTQYF	TGCGCCAGCAGCCAAGGAGGGACTAGCTTGGATACGCAGTATTTT